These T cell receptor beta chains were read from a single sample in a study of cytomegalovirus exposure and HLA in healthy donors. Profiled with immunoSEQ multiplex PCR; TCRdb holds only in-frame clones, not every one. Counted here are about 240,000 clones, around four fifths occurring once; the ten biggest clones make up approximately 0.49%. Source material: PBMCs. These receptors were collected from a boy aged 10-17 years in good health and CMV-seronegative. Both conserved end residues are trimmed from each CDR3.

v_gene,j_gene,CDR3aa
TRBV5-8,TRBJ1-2,ASSPRRGGYYGYT
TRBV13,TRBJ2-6,ASTPGTGGAGANVLT
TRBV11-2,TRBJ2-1,ASSTQGLATEEQF
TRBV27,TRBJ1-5,ASSRASGQADQPQH
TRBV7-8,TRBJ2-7,ASSSELAGVVAVNYEQY
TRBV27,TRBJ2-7,ASSFHRVGVGNEQY
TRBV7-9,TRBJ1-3,ASSLVQTGSGNTIY
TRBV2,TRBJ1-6,ASSELLGGHNSPLH
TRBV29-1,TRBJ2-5,SVEGLAGEFLY
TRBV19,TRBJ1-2,ASSISRGLNYGYT
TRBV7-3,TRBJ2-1,ASSLMPSGGASV
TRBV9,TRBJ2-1,ASTVTGGSHNEQF
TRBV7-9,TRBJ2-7,ASSQGFGSYEQY
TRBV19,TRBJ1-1,ASSITGRNTEAF
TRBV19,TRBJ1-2,ASSIGSDRDVYGYT
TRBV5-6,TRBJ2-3,ASSFGLTEAQY
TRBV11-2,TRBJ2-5,ASSRRGQGIGETQY
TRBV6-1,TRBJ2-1,ASTFSGNEQF
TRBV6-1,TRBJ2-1,ASSGIAGFYNEQF
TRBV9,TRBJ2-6,ASSTRTEARLGANVLT
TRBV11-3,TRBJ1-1,ASSSGTGGGNTEAF
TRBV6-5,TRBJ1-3,ASSYSFRSGNTIY
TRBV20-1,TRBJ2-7,SAPRGGEQY
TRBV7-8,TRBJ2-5,ASSLDRTGRETQY
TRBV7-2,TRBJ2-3,ASRDRLAWGTDTQY
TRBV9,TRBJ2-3,ASSPTSGGAPDTQY
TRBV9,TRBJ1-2,ASSARTGGYGYT
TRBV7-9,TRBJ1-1,ASSDRDRNTEAF
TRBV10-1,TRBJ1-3,ASSETSEGSGNTIY
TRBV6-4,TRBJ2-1,ASSDSAGGYNEQF
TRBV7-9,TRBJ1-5,ASSLQGNSNQPQH
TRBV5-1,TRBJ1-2,ASSLATATYGYT
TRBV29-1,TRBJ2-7,SVAYSILYEQY
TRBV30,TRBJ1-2,AWSVRPGDGYT
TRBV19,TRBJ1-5,ASSIGQAYSNQPQH
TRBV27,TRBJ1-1,ASSLTVSGGFNTEAF
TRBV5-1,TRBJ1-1,ASSAGQTTEAF
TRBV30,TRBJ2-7,AWRSDRTLYEQY
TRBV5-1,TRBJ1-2,ASSPPVDRGGGYT
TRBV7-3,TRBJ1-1,ASSLTGGKNTEAF
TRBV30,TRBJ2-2,AWRGSSGGWANTGELF
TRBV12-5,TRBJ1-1,ASGLDDRTGTF
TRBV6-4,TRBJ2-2,ASSDTRQGPGELF
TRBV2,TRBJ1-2,ASSFQGAAYGYT
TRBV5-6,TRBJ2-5,ASNIGVAGYRGGQY
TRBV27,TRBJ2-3,ASSPTSGGAGTQY